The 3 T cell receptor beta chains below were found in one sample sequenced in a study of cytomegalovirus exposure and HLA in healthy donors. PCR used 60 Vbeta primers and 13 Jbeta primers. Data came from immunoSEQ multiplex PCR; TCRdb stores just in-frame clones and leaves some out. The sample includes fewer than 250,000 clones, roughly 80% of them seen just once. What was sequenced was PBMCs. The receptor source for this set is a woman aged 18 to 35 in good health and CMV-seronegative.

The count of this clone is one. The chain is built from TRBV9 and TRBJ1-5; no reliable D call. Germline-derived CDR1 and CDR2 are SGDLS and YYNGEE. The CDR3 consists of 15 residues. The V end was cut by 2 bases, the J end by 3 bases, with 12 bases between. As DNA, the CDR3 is TGTGCCAGCAGCGTGAGCTACGACAACAATCAGCCCCAGCATTTT. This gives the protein CASSVSYDNNQPQHF.

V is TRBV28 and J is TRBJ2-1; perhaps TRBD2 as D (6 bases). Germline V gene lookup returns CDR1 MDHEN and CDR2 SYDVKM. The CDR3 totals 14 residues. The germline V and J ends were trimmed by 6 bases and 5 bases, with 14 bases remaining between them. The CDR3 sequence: CASSTWGENNEQFF. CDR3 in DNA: TGTGCCAGCAGCACCTGGGGGGAAAACAATGAGCAGTTCTTC.

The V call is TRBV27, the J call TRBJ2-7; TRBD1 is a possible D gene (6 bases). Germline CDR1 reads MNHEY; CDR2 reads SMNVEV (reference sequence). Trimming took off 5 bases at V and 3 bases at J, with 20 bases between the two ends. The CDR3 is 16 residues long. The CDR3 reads CASSTETRGTSYEQYF. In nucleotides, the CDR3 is TGTGCCAGCAGTACAGAGACCAGGGGAACGAGCTACGAGCAGTACTTC.